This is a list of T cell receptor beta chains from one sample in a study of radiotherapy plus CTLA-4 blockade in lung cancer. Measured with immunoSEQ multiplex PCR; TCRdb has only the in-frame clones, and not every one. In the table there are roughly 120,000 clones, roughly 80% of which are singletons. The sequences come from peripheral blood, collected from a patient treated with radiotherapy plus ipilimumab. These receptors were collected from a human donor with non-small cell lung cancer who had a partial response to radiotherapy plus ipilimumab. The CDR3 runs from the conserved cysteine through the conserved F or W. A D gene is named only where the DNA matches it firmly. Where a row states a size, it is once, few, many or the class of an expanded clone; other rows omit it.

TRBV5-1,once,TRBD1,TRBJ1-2,TGCGCCAGCAGCTTGGGGACGACAGGGGGTTATGGCTACACCTTC,CASSLGTTGGYGYTF
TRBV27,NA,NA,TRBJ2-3,TGTGCCAGCAGTTTACGTTTTCCCACAGATACGCAGTATTTT,CASSLRFPTDTQYF
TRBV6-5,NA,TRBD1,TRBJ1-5,TGTGCCAGCAGGCCCGGGACAGGGAATTATCAGCCCCAGCATTTT,CASRPGTGNYQPQHF
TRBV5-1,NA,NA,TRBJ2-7,TGCGCCAGCAGCTTGGAGGCAGGCACCTACGAGCAGTACTTC,CASSLEAGTYEQYF
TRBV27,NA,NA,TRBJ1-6,TGTGCCAGCAGTCTACTTGACGGGGATTCACCCCTCCACTTT,CASSLLDGDSPLHF
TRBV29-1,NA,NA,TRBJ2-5,TGCAGCGTTGTGCCCCCTGGGAGGGGGGAGACCCAGTACTTC,CSVVPPGRGETQYF
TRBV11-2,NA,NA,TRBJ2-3,TGTGCCAGCAGCTTACCGATAGCGGTAATGAATACGCAGTATTTT,CASSLPIAVMNTQYF
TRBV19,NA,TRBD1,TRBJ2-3,TGTGCCAGTAGCCCGGACAGGGGAACAGATACGCAGTATTTT,CASSPDRGTDTQYF
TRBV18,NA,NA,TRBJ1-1,TGTGCCAGCTCACCAATCAACAGCAACACTGAAGCTTTCTTT,CASSPINSNTEAFF
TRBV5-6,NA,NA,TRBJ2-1,TGTGCCAGCAGCACGAATTACTTCTACAATGAGCAGTTCTTC,CASSTNYFYNEQFF
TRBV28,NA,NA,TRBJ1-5,TGTGCCAGCACCCGGGGGGGGTACAGCAATCAGCCCCAGCATTTT,CASTRGGYSNQPQHF
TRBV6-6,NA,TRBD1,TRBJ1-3,TGTGCCAGCAGTCCCCGACAGGGATCTGGAAACACCATATATTTT,CASSPRQGSGNTIYF
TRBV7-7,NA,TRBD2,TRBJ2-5,TGTGCTAGCAGCTCGGGACTAGCGGGAGGAGGAGGAGAGACCCAGTACTTC,CASSSGLAGGGGETQYF
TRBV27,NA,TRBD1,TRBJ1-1,TGTGCCAGCAGTCAAGGACAGGGGGCTTGGGCTGAAGCTTTCTTT,CASSQGQGAWAEAFF
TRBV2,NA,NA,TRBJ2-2,TGTGCCAGCAGTGAACACAGGGCGAACACCGGGGAGCTGTTTTTT,CASSEHRANTGELFF
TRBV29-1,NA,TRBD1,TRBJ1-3,TGCAGCGTTGCAGACAGGGTCGTTGGAAACACCATATATTTT,CSVADRVVGNTIYF
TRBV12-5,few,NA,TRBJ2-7,TGTGCTAGTGGTTTGGTACAGGGCGAGCAGTACTTC,CASGLVQGEQYF
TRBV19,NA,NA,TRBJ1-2,TGTGCCAGTAGTGTCCGGACAGACTTCTATGGCTACACCTTC,CASSVRTDFYGYTF
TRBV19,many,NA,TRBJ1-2,TGTGCCAGTAGTATAGGACGGAGGACAGAGGCCTCTTCTAACTATGGCTACACCTTC,CASSIGRRTEASSNYGYTF
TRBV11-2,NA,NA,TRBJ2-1,TGTGCCAGCAGACTCTGGAATGAGCAGTTCTTC,CASRLWNEQFF
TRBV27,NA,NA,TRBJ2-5,TGTGCCAGCAGTTTCAGGGGCAGGTCCGAGACCCAGTACTTC,CASSFRGRSETQYF
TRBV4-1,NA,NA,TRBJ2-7,TGCGCCAGCAGCCTAGGCTCAGGGCGGTCCGAGCAGTACTTC,CASSLGSGRSEQYF
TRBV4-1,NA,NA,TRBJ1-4,TGCGCCAGCAGCCAAACCGGAGGGATTGTCGAAAAACTGTTTTTT,CASSQTGGIVEKLFF
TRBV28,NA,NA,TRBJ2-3,TGTGCCAGCAGCCTTCCGGGACTTACCACAGATACGCAGTATTTT,CASSLPGLTTDTQYF
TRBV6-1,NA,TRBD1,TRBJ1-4,TGTGCCAGCAGTGAGACGACAGGGAGTTATGAAAAACTGTTTTTT,CASSETTGSYEKLFF
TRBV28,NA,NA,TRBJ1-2,TGTGCCAGCAGTTTTCGGGAGGGCTATGGCTACACCTTC,CASSFREGYGYTF
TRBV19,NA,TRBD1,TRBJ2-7,TGTGCCAGTAGTACCCGACAGGGGGCCCCGCCTTACGAGCAGTACTTC,CASSTRQGAPPYEQYF
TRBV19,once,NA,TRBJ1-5,TGTGCCAGTAGTATTTTCAGCAGGGGACGCAATCAGCCCCAGCATTTT,CASSIFSRGRNQPQHF
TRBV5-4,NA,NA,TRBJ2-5,TGTGCCAGCAGCCCCTTGTCTAACGGGGAGACCCAGTACTTC,CASSPLSNGETQYF
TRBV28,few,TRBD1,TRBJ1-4,TGTGCCAGCAGTTCCCCGGGACAGGGGAGTGAAAAACTGTTTTTT,CASSSPGQGSEKLFF
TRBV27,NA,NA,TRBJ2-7,TGTGCCAGCCAGCGGGGGACAGTTCCTTACGAGCAGTACTTC,CASQRGTVPYEQYF
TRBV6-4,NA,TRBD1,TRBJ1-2,TGTGCCAGCAGACCCGGGACAGGCGGATCCTATGGCTACACCTTC,CASRPGTGGSYGYTF
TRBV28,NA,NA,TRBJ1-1,TGTGCCAGCAGCACCTCTCGATGGGCGAACACTGAAGCTTTCTTT,CASSTSRWANTEAFF
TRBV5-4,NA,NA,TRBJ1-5,TGTGCCAGCAGCTTGGCAGGGGCGAAGCCCCAGCATTTT,CASSLAGAKPQHF
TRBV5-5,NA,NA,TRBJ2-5,TGTGCCAGCAGTCGAGACAGTGGCGAGACCCAGTACTTC,CASSRDSGETQYF
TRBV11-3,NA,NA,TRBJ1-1,TGTGCCAGCAGCGATCGACGGGCAGGGGATACTGAAGCTTTCTTT,CASSDRRAGDTEAFF
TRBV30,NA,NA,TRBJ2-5,TGTGCCTGGAGGCCCCTGGACAGAAAAGAGACCCAGTACTTC,CAWRPLDRKETQYF
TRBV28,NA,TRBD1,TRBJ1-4,TGTGCCAGCAGTTTAGACAGGGGACGTGGTAATGAAAAACTGTTTTTT,CASSLDRGRGNEKLFF
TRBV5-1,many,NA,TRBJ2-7,TGCGCCAGCAGCCCCAACGTAGGAGGGGCGGTCTACGAGCAGTACTTC,CASSPNVGGAVYEQYF
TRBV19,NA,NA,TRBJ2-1,TGTGCCAGTAGTACTACTAGTAATACCAATGAGCAGTTCTTC,CASSTTSNTNEQFF
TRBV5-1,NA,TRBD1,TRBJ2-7,TGCGCCAGCAGCGCGGCTCCGACAGGGCATGCGTACTTC,CASSAAPTGHAYF
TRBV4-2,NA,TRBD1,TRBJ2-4,TGTGCCAGCAGCCGCGGACAGGGCTTGGTAAACATTCAGTACTTC,CASSRGQGLVNIQYF
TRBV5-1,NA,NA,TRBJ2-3,TGCGCCAGCAGTAGACGGGGTCCCCTGAGCACAGATACGCAGTATTTT,CASSRRGPLSTDTQYF